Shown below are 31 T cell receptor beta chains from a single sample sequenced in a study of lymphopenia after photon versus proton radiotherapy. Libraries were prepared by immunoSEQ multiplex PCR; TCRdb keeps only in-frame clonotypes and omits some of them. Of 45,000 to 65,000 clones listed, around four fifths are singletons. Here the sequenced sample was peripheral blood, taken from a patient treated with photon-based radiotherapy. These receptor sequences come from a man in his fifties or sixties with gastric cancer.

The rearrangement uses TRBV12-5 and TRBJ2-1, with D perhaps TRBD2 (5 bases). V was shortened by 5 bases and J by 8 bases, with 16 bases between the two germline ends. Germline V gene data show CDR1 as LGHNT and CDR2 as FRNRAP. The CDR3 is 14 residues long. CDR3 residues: CASGPIGRGHEQFF. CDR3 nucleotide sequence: TGTGCTAGTGGTCCCATTGGCCGCGGGCATGAGCAGTTCTTC.

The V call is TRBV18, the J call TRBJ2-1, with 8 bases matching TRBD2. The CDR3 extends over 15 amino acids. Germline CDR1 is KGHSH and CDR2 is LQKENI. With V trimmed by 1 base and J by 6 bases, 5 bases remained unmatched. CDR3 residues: CASSPQSGTSNEQFF. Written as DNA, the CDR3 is TGTGCCAGCTCACCACAATCCGGGACTAGCAATGAGCAGTTCTTC.

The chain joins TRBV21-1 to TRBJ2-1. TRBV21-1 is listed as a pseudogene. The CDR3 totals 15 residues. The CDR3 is CASSNRDEASDEQFF. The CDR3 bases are TGTGCCAGCAGCAATCGGGACGAAGCCTCGGATGAGCAGTTCTTC.

The CDR3 reads CASSEYLRQGMYNEQFF. The DNA of the CDR3 is TGTGCCAGCAGTGAATATTTAAGGCAGGGGATGTACAATGAGCAGTTCTTC. The rearrangement uses TRBV6-1 and TRBJ2-1; a possible D gene is TRBD1 (6 bases). The CDR3 contains 17 residues. Germline V gene data show CDR1 as MNHNS and CDR2 as SASEGT. The V and J ends lost 2 bases and 4 bases respectively, with 18 bases between them.

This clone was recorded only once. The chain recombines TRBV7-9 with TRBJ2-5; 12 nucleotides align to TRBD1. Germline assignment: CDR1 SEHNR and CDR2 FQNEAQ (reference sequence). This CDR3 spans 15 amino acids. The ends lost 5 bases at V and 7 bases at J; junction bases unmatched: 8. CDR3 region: CASSGGQGAFGTQYF. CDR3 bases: TGTGCCAGCAGCGGGGGACAGGGGGCTTTTGGGACCCAGTACTTC.

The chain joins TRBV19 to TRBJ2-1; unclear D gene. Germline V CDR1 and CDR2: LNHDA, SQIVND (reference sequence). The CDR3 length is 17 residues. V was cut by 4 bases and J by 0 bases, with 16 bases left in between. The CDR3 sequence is CASSRGGAISSYNEQFF. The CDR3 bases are TGTGCCAGTAGTAGAGGCGGAGCCATTAGCTCCTACAATGAGCAGTTCTTC.

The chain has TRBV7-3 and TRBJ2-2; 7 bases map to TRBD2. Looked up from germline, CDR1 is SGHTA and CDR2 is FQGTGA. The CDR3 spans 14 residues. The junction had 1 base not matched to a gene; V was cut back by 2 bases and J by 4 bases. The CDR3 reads CASSLAGVTGELFF. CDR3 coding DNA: TGTGCCAGCAGCTTAGCGGGAGTCACCGGGGAGCTGTTTTTT.

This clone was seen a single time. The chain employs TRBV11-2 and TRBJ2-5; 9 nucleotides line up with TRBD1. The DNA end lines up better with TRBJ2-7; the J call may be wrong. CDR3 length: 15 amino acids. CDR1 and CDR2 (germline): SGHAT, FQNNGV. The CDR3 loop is CASSSGGTGMYEQYF. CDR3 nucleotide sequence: TGTGCCAGCAGCTCCGGCGGGACAGGGATGTACGAGCAGTACTTC.

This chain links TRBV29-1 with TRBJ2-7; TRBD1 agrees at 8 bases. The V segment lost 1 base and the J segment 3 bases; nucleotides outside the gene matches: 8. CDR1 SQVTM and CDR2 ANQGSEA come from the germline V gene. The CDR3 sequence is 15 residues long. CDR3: CSVEVDGGQVYEQYF. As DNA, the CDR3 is TGCAGCGTTGAAGTGGATGGGGGACAGGTCTACGAGCAGTACTTC.

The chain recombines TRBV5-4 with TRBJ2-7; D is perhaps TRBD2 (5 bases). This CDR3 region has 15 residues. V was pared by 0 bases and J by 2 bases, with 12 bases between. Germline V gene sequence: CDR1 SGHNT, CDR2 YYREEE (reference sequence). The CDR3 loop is CASSLEASPTYEQYF. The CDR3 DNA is TGTGCCAGCAGCTTGGAGGCTAGCCCCACCTACGAGCAGTACTTC.

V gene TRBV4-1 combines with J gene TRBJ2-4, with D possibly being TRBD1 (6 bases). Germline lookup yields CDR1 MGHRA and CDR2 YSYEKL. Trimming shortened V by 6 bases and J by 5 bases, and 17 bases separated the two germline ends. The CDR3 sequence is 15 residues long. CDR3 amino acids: CASRREDRDQNIQYF. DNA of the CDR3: TGCGCCAGCAGACGCGAGGACAGAGACCAAAACATTCAGTACTTC.

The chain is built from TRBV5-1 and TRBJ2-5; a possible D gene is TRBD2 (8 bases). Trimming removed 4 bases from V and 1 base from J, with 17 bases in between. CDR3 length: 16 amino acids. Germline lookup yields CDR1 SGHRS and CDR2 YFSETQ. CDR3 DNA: TGCGCCAGCAGCCGAGGGGGCGGGGGGACCCAAGAGACCCAGTACTTC. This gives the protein CASSRGGGGTQETQYF.

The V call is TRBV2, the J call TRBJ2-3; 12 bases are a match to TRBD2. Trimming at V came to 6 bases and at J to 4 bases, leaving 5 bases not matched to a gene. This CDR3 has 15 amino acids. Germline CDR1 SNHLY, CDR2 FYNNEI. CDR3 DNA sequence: TGTGCCAGCAGCCCGACTAGCGGGAGCCCAGATACGCAGTATTTT. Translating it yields CASSPTSGSPDTQYF.

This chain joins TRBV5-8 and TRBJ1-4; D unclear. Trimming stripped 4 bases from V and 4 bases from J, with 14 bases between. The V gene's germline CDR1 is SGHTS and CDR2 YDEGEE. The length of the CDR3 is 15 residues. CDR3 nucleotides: TGTGCCAGCAGCCTGATACGCGGCATTAATGAAAAACTGTTTTTT. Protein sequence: CASSLIRGINEKLFF. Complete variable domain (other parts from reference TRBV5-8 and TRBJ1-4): EAGVTQSPTHLIKTRGQQATLRCSPISGHTSVYWYQQALGLGLQFLLWYDEGEERNRGNFPPRFSGRQFPNYSSELNVNALELEDSALYLCASSLIRGINEKLFFGSGTQLSVL.

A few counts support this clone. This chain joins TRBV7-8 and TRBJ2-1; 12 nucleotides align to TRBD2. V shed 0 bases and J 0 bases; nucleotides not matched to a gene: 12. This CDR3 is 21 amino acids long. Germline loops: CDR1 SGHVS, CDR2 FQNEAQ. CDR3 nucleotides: TGTGCCAGCAGCTTAGCGCGCCGGACTAGCGGGGCCCATAGCTCCTACAATGAGCAGTTCTTC. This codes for CASSLARRTSGAHSSYNEQFF. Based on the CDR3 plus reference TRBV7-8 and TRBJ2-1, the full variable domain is GAGVSQSPRYKVAKRGQDVALRCDPISGHVSLFWYQQALGQGPEFLTYFQNEAQLDKSGLPSDRFFAERPEGSVSTLKIQRTQQEDSAVYLCASSLARRTSGAHSSYNEQFFGPGTRLTVL.

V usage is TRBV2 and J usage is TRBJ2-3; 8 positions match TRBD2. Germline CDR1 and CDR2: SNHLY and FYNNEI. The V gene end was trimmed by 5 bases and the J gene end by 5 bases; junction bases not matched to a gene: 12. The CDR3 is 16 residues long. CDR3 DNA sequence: TGTGCCAGCAGTCCCCGCGGGAGGACAGCTGGAGATACGCAGTATTTT. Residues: CASSPRGRTAGDTQYF.

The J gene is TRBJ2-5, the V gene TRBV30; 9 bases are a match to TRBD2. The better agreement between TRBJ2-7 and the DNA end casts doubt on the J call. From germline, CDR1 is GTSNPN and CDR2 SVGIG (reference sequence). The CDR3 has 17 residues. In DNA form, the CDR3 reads TGTGCCTGGAGCCCCGCCCCAAGACTAGCGGCTACCTACGAGCAGTACTTC. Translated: CAWSPAPRLAATYEQYF.

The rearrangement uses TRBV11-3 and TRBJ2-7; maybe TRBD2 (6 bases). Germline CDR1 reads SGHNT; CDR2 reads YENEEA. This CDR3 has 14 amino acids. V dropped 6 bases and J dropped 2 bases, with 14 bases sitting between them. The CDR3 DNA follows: TGTGCCAGCAGTTTCGGCGGGGACGCCTACGAGCAGTACTTC. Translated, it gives CASSFGGDAYEQYF.

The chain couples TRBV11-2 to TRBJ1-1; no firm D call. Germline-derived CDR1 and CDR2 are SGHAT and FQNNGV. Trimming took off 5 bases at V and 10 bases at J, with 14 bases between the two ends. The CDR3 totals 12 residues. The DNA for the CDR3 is TGTGCCAGCAGCGGAAATGGTAGGTCAGCTTTCTTT. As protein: CASSGNGRSAFF.

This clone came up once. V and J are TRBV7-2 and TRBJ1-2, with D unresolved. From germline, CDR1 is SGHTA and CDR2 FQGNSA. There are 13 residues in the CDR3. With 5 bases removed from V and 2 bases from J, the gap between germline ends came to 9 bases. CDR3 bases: TGTGCCAGCAGCCGGACGCCCAACTATGGCTACACCTTC. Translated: CASSRTPNYGYTF. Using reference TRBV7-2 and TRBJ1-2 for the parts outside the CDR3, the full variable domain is GAGVSQSPSNKVTEKGKDVELRCDPISGHTALYWYRQSLGQGLEFLIYFQGNSAPDKSGLPSDRFSAERTGGSVSTLTIQRTQQEDSAVYLCASSRTPNYGYTFGSGTRLTVV.

Written as DNA, the CDR3 is TGTGCCAGCAGCTTAGGCCCTCTAGCGCCAGCCCGTTACAATGAGCAGTTCTTC. Translated, it gives CASSLGPLAPARYNEQFF. The V gene is TRBV7-8, the J gene TRBJ2-1; TRBD2 might be the D (6 bases). V lost 1 base to trimming and J lost 4 bases, with 20 bases between them. Germline V gene sequence: CDR1 SGHVS, CDR2 FQNEAQ. The CDR3 runs 18 residues.

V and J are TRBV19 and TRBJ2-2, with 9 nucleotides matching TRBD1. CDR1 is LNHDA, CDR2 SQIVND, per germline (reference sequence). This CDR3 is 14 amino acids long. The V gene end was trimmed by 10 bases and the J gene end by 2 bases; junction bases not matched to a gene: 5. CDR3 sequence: CATRDRVNTGELFF. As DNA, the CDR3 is TGTGCCACCCGGGACAGGGTAAACACCGGGGAGCTGTTTTTT.

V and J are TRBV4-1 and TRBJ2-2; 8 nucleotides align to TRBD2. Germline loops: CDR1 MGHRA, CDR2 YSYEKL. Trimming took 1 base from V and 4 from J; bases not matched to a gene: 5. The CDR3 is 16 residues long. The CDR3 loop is CASSQVIAGGTGELFF. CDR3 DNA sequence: TGCGCCAGCAGCCAAGTTATTGCGGGAGGCACCGGGGAGCTGTTTTTT.

Here the CDR3 reads CASSLAGSTRKYEQYF. The CDR3 DNA sequence: TGCGCCAGCAGCTTGGCAGGGTCGACTAGAAAATACGAGCAGTACTTC. The V gene is TRBV5-1, the J gene TRBJ2-7; maybe TRBD2 (6 bases). Per germline, CDR1 SGHRS and CDR2 YFSETQ. The CDR3 has 16 amino acids. V lost 0 bases and J 4 bases, leaving 17 bases between the germline ends.

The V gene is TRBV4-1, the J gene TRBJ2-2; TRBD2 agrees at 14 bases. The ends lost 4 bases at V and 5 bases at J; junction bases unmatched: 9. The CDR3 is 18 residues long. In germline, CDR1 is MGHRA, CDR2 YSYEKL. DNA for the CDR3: TGCGCCAGCAGCCCGCCGGGACTAGCGGGAGTAAGGACCGGGGAGCTGTTTTTT. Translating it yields CASSPPGLAGVRTGELFF.

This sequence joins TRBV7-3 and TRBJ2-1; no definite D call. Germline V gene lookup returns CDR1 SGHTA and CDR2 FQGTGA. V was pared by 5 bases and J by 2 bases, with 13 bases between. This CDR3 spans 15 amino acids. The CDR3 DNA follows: TGTGCCAGCAGCCCAGGCGCGGCAGCCTACAATGAGCAGTTCTTC. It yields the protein CASSPGAAAYNEQFF.

CDR3 DNA sequence: TGTGCCAGCAGCCAAGACAGGGACTCCGGGTTTCGGCAGTACTTC. Protein: CASSQDRDSGFRQYF. The chain recombines TRBV4-2 with TRBJ2-7; tentative D call: TRBD2 (6 bases). This CDR3 contains 15 residues. V was trimmed by 0 bases and J by 9 bases, leaving 18 bases between them. Germline V gene sequence: CDR1 LGHNA, CDR2 YNFKEQ.

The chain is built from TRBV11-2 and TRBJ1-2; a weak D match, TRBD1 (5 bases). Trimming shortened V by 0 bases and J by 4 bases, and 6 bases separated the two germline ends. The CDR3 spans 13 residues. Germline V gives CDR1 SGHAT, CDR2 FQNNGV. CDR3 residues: CASSLEGGYGYTF. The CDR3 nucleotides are TGTGCCAGCAGCTTAGAGGGGGGCTATGGCTACACCTTC. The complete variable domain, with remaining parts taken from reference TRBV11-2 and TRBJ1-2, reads EAGVAQSPRYKIIEKRQSVAFWCNPISGHATLYWYQQILGQGPKLLIQFQNNGVVDDSQLPKDRFSAERLKGVDSTLKIQPAKLEDSAVYLCASSLEGGYGYTFGSGTRLTVV.

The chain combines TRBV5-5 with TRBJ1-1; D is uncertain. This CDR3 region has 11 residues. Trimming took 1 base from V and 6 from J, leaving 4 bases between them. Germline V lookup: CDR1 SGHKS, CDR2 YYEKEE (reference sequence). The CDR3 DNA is TGTGCCAGCAGCTTGAGGTCTGAAGCTTTCTTT. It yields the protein CASSLRSEAFF.

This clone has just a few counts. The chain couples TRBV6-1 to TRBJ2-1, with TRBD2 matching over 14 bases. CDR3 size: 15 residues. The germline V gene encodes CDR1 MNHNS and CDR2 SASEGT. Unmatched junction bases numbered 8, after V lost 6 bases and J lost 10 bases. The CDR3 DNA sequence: TGTGCCAGCAGGACCGGGACTAGCGGGAGTGAAGAGCAGTTCTTC. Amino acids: CASRTGTSGSEEQFF.

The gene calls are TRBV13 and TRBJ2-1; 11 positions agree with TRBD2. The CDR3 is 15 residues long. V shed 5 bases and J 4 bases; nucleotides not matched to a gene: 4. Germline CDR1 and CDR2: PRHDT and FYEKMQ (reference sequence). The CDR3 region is CASSPGTSGYNEQFF. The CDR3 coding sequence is TGTGCCAGCAGCCCCGGGACTAGCGGATACAATGAGCAGTTCTTC.